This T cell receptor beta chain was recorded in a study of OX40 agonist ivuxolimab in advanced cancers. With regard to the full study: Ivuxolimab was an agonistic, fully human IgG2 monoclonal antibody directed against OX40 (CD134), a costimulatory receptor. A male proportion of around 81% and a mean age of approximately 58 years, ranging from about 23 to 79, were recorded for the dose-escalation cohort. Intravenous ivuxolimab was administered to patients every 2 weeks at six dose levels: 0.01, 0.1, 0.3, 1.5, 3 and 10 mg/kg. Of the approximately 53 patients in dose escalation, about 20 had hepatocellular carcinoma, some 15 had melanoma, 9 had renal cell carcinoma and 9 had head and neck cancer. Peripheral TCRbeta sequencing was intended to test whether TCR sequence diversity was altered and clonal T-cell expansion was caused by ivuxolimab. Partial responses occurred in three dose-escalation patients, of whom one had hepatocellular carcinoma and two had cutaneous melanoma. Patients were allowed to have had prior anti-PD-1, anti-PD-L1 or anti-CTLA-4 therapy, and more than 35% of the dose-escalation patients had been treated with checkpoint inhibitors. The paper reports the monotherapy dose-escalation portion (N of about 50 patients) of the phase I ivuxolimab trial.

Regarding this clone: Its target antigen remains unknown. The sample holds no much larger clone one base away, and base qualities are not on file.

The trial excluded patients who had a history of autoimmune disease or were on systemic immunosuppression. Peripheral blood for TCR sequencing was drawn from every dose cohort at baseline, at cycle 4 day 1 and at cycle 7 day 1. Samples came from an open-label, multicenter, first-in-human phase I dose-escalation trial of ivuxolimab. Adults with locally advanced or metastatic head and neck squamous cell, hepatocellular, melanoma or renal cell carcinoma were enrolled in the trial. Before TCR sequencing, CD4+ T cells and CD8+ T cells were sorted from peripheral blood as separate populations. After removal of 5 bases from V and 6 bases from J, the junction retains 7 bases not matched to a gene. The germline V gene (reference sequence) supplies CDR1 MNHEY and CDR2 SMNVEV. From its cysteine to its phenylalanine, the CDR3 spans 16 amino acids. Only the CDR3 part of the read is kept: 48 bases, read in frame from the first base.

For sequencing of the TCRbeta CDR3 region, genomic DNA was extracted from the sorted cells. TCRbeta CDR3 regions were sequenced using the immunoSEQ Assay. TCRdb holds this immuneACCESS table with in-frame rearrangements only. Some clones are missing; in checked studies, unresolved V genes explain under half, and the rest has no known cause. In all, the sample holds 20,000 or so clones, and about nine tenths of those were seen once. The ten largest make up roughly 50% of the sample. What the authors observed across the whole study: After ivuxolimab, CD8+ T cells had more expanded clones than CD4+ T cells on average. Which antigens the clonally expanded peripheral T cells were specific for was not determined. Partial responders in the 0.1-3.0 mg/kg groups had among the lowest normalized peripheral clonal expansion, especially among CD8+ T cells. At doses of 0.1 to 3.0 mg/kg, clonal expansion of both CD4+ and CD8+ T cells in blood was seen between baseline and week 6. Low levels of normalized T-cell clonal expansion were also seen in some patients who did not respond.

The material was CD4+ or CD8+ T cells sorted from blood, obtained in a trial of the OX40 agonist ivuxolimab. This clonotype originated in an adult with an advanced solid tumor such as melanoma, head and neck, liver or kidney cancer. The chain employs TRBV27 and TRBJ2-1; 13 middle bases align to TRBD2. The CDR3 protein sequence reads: CASSQTSGRTGNEQFF. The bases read TGTGCCAGCAGTCAGACTAGCGGGAGGACGGGCAATGAGCAGTTCTTC.